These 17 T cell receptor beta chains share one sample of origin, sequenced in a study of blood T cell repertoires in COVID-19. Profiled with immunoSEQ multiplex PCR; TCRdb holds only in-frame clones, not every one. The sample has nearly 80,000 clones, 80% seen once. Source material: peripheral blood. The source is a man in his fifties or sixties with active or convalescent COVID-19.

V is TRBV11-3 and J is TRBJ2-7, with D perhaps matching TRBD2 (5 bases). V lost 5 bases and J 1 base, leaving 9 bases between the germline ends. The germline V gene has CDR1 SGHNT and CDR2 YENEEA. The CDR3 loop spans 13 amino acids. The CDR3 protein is CASSAPGSYEQYF. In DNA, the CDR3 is TGTGCCAGCAGCGCCCCGGGATCCTACGAGCAGTACTTC. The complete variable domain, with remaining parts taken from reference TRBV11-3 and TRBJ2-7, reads EAGVVQSPRYKIIEKKQPVAFWCNPISGHNTLYWYLQNLGQGPELLIRYENEEAVDDSQLPKDRFSAERLKGVDSTLKIQPAELGDSAVYLCASSAPGSYEQYFGPGTRLTVT.

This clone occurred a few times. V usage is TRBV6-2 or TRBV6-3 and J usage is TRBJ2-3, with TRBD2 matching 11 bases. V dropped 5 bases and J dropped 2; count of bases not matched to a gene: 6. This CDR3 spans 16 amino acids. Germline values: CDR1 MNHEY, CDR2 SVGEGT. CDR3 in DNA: TGTGCCAGCAGTCCCAGACTAGCGGGGATCACAGATACGCAGTATTTT. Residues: CASSPRLAGITDTQYF.

The CDR3 reads CASSRQGANTGELFF. Here the CDR3 DNA reads TGTGCCAGCAGTAGACAGGGGGCGAACACCGGGGAGCTGTTTTTT. The chain links TRBV6-5 to TRBJ2-2; 9 nucleotides match TRBD1. Losses at the gene ends were 5 bases for V and 0 bases for J; bases not matched to a gene: 1. CDR1 is MNHEY and CDR2 is SVGAGI in the germline V gene. The CDR3 spans 15 residues.

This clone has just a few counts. CDR3 residues: CAWSVGVLYGYTF. CDR3 DNA: TGTGCCTGGAGTGTAGGGGTTCTCTATGGCTACACCTTC. J is TRBJ1-2 and V is TRBV30; perhaps TRBD1 as D (5 bases). This CDR3 is built from 13 residues. Germline CDR1 GTSNPN, CDR2 SVGIG (reference sequence). Trimming cost V 0 bases and J 4 bases, with 9 bases left between them.

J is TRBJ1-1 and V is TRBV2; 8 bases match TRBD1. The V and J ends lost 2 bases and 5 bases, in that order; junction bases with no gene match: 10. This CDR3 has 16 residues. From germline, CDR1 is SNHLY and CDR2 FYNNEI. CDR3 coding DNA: TGTGCCAGCAGTGAATGGGAACCTAGGACAGGGACTGAAGCTTTCTTT. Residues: CASSEWEPRTGTEAFF.

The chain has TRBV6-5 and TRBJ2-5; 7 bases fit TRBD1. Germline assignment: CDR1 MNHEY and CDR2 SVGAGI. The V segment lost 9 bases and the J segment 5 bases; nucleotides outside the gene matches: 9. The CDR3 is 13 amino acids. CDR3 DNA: TGTGCCAGTAGGATCAGGGGGTCGGAGACCCAGTACTTC. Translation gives CASRIRGSETQYF.

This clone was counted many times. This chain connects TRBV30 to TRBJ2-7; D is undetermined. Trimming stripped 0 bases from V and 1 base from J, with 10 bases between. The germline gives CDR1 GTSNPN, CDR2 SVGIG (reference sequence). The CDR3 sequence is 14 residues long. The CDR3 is CAWSVSPRSYEQYF. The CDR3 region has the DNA TGTGCCTGGAGTGTCTCCCCCAGGTCCTACGAGCAGTACTTC.

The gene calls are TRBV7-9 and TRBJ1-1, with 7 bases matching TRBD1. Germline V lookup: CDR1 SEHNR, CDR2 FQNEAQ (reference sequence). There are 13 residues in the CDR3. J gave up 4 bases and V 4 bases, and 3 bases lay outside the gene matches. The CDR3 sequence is CASSSTGATEAFF. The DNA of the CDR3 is TGTGCCAGCAGCTCAACAGGGGCCACTGAAGCTTTCTTT.

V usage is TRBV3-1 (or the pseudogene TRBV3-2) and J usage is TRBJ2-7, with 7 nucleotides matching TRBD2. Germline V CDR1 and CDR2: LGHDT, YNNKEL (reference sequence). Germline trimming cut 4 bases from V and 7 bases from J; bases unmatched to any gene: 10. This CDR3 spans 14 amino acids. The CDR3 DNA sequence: TGTGCCAGCAGCCCTCTCGCGGGGGACTGGGAGCAGTACTTC. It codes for CASSPLAGDWEQYF.

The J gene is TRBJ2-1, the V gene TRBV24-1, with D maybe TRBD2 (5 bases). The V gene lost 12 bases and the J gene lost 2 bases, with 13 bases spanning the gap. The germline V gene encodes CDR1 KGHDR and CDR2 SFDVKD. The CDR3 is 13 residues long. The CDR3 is CAPKGGPYNEQFF. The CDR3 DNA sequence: TGTGCCCCCAAAGGAGGACCCTACAATGAGCAGTTCTTC.

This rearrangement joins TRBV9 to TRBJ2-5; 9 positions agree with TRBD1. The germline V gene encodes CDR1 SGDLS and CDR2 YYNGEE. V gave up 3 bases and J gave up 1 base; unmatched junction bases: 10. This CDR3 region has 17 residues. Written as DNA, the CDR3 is TGTGCCAGCAGCGAGGATTTAGGGACAGGGACCCAAGAGACCCAGTACTTC. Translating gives CASSEDLGTGTQETQYF.

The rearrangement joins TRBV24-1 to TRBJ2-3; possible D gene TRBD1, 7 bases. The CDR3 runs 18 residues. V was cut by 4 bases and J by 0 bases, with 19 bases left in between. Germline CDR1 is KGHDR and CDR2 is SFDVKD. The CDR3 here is CATSDSGAGTASTDTQYF. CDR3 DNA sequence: TGTGCCACCAGTGACTCGGGGGCTGGGACAGCTAGCACAGATACGCAGTATTTT.

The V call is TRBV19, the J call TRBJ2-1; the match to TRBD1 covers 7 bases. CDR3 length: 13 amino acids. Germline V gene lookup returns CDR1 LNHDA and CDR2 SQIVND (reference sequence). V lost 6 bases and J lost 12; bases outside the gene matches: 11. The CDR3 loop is CASSPTGTPVQFF. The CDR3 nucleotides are TGTGCCAGTAGCCCGACAGGGACCCCAGTGCAGTTCTTC.

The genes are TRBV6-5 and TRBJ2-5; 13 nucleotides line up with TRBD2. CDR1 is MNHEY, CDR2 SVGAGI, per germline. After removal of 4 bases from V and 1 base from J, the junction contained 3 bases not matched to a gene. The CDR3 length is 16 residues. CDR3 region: CASSSWTSGGQETQYF. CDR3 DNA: TGTGCCAGCAGTTCTTGGACTAGCGGGGGCCAAGAGACCCAGTACTTC.

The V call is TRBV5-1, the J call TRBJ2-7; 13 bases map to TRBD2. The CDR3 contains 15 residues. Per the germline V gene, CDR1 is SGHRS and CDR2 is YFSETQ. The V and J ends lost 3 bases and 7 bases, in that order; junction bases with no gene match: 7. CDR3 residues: CASSSELAGGQEQYF. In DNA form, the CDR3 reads TGCGCCAGCAGCTCAGAACTAGCGGGGGGGCAGGAGCAGTACTTC.

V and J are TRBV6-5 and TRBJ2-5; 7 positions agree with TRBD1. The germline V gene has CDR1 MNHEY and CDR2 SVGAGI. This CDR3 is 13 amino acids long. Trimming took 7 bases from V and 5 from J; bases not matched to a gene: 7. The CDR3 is CASKQGSQETQYF. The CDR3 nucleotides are TGTGCCAGCAAACAGGGGTCTCAGGAGACCCAGTACTTC.

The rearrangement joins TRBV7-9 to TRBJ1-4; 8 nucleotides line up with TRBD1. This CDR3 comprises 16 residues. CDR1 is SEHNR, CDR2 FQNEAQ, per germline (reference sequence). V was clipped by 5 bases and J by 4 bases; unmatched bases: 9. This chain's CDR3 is CASSPGQGRINEKLFF. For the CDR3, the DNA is TGTGCCAGCAGCCCCGGACAGGGAAGGATTAATGAAAAACTGTTTTTT. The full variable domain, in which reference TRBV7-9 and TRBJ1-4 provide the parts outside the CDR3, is DTGVSQNPRHKITKRGQNVTFRCDPISEHNRLYWYRQTLGQGPEFLTYFQNEAQLEKSRLLSDRFSAERPKGSFSTLEIQRTEQGDSAMYLCASSPGQGRINEKLFFGSGTQLSVL.